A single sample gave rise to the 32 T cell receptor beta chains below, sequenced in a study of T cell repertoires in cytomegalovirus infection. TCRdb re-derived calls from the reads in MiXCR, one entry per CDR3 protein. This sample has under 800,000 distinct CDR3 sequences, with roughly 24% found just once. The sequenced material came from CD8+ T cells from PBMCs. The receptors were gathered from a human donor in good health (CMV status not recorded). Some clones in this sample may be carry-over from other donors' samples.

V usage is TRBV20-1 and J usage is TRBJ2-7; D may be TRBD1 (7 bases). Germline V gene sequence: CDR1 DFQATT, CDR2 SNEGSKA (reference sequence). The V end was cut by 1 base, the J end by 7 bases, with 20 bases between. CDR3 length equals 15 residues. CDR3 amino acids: CSARGYNRGGDEQYF. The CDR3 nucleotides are TGCAGTGCTAGAGGCTATAACAGGGGAGGAGATGAGCAGTACTTC.

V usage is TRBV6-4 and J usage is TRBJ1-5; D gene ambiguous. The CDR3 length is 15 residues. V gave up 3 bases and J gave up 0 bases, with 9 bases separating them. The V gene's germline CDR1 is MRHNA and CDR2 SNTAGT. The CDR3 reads CASSELSHSNQPQHF. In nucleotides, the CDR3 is TGTGCCAGCAGTGAACTGTCCCATAGCAATCAGCCCCAGCATTTT.

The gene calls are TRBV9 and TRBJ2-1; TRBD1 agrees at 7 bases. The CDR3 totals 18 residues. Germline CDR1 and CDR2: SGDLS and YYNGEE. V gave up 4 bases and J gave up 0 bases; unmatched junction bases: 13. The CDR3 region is CASSPWGTAVSSYNEQFF. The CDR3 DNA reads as TGTGCCAGCAGCCCGTGGGGGACAGCTGTGAGCTCCTACAATGAGCAGTTCTTC.

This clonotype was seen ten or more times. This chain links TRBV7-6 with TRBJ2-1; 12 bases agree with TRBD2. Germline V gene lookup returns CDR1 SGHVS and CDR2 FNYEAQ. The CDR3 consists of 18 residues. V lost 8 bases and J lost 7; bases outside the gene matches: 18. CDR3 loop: CASVSASGGAGDLNEQFF. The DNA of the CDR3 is TGTGCCAGCGTTTCTGCTAGCGGGGGGGCCGGGGACTTGAATGAGCAGTTCTTC.

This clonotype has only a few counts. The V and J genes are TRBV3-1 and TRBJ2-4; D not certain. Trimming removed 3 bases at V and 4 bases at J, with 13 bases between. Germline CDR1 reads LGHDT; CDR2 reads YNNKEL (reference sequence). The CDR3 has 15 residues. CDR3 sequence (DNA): TGTGCCAGCAGCCAGGGCGCAGCTCTTAAAAACATTCAGTACTTC. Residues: CASSQGAALKNIQYF.

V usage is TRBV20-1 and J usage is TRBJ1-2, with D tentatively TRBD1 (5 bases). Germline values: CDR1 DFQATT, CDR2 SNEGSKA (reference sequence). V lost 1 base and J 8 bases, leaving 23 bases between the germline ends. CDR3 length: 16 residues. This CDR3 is CSARVNEGQARMGYTF. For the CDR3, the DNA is TGCAGTGCTAGAGTAAACGAGGGGCAGGCGCGAATGGGCTACACCTTC.

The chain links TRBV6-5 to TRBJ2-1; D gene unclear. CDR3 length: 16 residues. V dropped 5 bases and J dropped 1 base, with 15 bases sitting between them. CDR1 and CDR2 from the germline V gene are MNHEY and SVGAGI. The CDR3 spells CASSPPTGVSYNEQFF. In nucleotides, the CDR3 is TGTGCCAGCAGTCCCCCCACCGGCGTTTCCTACAATGAGCAGTTCTTC.

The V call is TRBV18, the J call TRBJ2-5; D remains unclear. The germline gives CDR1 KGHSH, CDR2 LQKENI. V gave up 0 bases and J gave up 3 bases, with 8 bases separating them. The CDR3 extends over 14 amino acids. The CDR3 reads CASSPPNGEETQYF. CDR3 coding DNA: TGTGCCAGCTCACCACCGAACGGAGAAGAGACCCAGTACTTC.

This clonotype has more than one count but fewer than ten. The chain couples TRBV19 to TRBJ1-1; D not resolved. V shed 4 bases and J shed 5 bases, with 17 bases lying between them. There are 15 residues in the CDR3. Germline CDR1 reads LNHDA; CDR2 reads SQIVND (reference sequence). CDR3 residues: CASSTRPPVGTEAFF. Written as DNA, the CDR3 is TGTGCCAGTAGTACCCGACCGCCTGTTGGGACTGAAGCTTTCTTT.

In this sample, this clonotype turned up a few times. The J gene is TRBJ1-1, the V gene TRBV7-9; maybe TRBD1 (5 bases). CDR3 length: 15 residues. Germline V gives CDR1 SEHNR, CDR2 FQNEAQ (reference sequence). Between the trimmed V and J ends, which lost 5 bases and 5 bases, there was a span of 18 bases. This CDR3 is CASSTIERGETEAFF. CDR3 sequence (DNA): TGTGCCAGCAGCACCATAGAAAGGGGTGAGACTGAAGCTTTCTTT.

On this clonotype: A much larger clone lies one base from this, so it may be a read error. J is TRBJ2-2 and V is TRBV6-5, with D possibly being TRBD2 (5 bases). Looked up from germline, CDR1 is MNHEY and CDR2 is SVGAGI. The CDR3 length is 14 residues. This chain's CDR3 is CASSLPANTGELIF. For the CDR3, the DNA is TGTGCCAGCAGTTTGCCTGCGAACACCGGGGAGCTGATTTTT.

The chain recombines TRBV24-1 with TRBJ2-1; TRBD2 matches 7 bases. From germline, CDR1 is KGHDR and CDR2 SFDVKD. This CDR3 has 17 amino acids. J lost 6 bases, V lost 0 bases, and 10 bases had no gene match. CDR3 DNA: TGTGCCACCAGTGATTTGGATCGGGGAGGGACCTGCAATGAGCAGTTCTTC. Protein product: CATSDLDRGGTCNEQFF.

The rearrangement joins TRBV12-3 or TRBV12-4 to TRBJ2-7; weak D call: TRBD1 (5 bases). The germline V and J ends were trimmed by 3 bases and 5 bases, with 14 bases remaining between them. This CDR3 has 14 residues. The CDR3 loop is CASSFSAGIHEQYF. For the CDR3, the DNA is TGTGCCAGCAGTTTTTCCGCAGGGATCCACGAGCAGTACTTC.

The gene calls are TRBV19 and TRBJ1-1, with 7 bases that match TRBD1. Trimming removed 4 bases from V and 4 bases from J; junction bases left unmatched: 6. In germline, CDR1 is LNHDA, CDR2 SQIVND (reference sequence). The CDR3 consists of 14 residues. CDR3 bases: TGTGCCAGTAGTAGCAAGACAGGGAGCACTGAAGCTTTCTTT. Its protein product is CASSSKTGSTEAFF.

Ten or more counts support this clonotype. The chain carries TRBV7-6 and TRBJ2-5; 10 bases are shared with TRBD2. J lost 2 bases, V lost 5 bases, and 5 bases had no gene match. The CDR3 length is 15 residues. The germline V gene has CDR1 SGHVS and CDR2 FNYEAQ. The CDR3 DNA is TGTGCCAGCAGCCCGACTAGCGGGTATCAAGAGACCCAGTACTTC. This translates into CASSPTSGYQETQYF. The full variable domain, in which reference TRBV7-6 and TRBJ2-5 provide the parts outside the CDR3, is GAGVSQSPRYKVTKRGQDVALRCDPISGHVSLYWYRQALGQGPEFLTYFNYEAQQDKSGLPNDRFSAERPEGSISTLTIQRTEQRDSAMYRCASSPTSGYQETQYFGPGTRLLVL.

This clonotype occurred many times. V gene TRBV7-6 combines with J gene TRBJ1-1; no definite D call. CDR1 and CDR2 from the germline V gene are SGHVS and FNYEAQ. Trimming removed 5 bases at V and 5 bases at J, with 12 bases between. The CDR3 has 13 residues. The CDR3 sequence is CASSPGLRTEAFF. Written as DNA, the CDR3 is TGTGCCAGCAGCCCCGGACTGCGGACTGAAGCTTTCTTT.

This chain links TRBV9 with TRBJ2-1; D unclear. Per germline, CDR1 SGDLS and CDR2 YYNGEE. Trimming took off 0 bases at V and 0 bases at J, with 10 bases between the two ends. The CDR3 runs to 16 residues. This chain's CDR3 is CASSVAGRSSYNEQFF. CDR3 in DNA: TGTGCCAGCAGCGTAGCGGGCAGGAGCTCCTACAATGAGCAGTTCTTC.

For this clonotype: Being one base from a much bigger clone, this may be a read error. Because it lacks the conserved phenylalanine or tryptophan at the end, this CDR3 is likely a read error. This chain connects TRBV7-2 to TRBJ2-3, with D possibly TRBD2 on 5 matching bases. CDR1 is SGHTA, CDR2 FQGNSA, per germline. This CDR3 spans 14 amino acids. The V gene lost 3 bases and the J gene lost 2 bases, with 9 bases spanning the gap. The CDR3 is CASSFASHTDTQYS. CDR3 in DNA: TGTGCCAGCAGCTTCGCTAGCCACACAGATACGCAGTATTCT.

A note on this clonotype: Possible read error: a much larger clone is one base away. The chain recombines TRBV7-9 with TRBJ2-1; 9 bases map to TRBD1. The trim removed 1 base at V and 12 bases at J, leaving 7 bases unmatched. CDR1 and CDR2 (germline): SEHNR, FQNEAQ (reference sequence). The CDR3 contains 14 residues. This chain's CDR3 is CASSLVDRGYGQFF. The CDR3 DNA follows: TGTGCCAGCAGCTTAGTGGACAGGGGCTATGGGCAGTTCTTC.

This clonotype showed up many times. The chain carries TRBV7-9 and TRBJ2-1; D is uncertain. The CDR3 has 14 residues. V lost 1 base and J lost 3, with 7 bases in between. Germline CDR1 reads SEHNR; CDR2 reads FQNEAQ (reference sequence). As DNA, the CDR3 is TGTGCCAGCAGCTTAGACGGCTACTACAATGAGCAGTTCTTC. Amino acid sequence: CASSLDGYYNEQFF.

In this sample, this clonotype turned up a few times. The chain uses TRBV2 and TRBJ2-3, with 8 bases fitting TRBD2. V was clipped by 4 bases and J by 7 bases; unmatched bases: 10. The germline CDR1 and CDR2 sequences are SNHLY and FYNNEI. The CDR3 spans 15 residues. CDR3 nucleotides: TGTGCCAGCAGTGGTCCCGGGACTAGAGGAAATACGCAGTATTTT. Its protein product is CASSGPGTRGNTQYF.

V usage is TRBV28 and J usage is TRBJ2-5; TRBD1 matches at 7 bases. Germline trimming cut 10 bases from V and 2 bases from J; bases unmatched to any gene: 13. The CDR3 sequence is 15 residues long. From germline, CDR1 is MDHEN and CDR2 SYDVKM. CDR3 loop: CAIQAQGDRQETQYF. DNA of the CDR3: TGTGCCATTCAGGCCCAGGGGGATCGACAAGAGACCCAGTACTTC.

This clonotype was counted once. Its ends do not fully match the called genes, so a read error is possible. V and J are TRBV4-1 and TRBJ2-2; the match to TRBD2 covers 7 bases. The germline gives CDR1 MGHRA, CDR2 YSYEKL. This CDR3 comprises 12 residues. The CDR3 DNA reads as TGCGCCAGCAGCCAAGTTGGGGGGGAGCTGATTTTT. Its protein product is CASSQVGGELIF.

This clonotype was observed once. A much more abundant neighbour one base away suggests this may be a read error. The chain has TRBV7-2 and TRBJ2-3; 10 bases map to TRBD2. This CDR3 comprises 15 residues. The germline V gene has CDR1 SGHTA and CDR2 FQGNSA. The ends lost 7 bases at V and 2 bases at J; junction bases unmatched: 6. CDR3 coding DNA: TGTGCCAGCAACGAGAGCGGGGGGGCCACAGATACGCAGTATTTT. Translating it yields CASNESGGATDTQYF. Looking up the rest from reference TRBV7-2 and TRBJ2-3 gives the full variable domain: GAGVSQSPSNKVTEKGKDVELRCDPISGHTALYWYRQSLGQGLEFLIYFQGNSAPDKSGLPSDRFSAERTGGSVSTLTIQRTQQEDSAVYLCASNESGGATDTQYFGPGTRLTVL.

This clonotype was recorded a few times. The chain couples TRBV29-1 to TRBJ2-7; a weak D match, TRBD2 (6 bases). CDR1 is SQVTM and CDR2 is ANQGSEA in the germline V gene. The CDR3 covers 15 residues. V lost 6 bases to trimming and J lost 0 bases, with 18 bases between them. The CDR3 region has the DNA TGCAGCGTAGGGCTGGGACTTTTTAGCTCCTACGAGCAGTACTTC. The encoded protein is CSVGLGLFSSYEQYF.

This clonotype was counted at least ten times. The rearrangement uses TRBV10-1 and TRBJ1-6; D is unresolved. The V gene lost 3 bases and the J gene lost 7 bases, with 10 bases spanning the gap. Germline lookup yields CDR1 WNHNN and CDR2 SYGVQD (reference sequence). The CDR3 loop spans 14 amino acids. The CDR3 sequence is CASSERPFNSPLHF. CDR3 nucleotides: TGCGCCAGCAGTGAACGGCCGTTCAATTCACCCCTCCACTTT.

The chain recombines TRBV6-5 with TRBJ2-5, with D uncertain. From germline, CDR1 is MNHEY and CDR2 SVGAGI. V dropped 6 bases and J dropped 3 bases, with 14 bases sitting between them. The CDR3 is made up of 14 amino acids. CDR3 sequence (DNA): TGTGCCAGCAGCCTCTCAAGGTGGAAAGAGACCCAGTACTTC. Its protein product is CASSLSRWKETQYF.

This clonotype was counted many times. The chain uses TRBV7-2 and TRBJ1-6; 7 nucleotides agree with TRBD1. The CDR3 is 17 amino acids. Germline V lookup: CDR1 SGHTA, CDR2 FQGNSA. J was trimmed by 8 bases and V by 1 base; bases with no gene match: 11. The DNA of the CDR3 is TGTGCCAGCAGCTTAGGGGTACAGGACAGGAGGTATTCACCCCTCCACTTT. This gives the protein CASSLGVQDRRYSPLHF.

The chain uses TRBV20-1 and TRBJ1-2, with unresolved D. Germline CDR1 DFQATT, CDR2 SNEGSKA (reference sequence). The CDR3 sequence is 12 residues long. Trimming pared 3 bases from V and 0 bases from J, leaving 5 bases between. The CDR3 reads CSASLSNYGYTF. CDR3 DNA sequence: TGCAGTGCTAGTCTCTCTAACTATGGCTACACCTTC.

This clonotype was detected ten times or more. This CDR3 reads CASSEGDGETYEQYF. The CDR3 nucleotides are TGTGCCAGCAGTGAAGGAGACGGGGAAACCTACGAGCAGTACTTC. The V call is TRBV2, the J call TRBJ2-7; D possibly corresponds to TRBD2 (5 bases). V was pared by 1 base and J by 2 bases, with 12 bases between. The CDR3 spans 15 residues. Per the germline V gene, CDR1 is SNHLY and CDR2 is FYNNEI.

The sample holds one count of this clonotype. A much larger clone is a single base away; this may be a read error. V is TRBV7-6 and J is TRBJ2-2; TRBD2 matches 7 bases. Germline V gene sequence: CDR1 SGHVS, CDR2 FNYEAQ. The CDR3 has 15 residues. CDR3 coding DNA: TGTGACAGCAGCGAAAGCGGGGTCTACACCGGGGAGCTGTTTTTT. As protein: CDSSESGVYTGELFF.

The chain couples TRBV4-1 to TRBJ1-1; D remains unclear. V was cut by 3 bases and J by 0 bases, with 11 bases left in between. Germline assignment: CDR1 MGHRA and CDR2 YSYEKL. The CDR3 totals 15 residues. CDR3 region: CASSHLGRVNTEAFF. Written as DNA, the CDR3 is TGCGCCAGCAGCCACCTCGGACGGGTGAACACTGAAGCTTTCTTT.